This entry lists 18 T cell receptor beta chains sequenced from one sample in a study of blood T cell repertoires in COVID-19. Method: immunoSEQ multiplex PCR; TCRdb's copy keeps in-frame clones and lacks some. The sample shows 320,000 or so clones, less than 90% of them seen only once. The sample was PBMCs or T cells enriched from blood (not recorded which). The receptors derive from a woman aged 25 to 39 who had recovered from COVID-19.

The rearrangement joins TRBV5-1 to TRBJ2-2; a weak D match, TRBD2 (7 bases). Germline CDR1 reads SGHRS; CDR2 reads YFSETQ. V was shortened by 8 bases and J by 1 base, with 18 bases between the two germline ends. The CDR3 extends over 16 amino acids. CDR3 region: CASTFLGGVNTGELFF. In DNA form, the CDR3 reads TGCGCCAGTACCTTCTTAGGGGGGGTGAACACCGGGGAGCTGTTTTTT.

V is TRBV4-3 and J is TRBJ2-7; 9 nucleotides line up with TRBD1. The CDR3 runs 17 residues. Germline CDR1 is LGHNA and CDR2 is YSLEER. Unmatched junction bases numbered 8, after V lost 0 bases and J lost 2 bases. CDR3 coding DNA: TGCGCCAGCAGCCAAGATTACGGACAGGGGAATCCCTACGAGCAGTACTTC. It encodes CASSQDYGQGNPYEQYF.

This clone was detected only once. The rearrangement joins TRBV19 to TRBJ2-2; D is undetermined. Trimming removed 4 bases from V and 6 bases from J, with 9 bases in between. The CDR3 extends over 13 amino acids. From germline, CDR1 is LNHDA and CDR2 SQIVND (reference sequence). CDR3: CASSSFRSGELFF. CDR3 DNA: TGTGCCAGTAGTAGTTTTCGGTCCGGGGAGCTGTTTTTT.

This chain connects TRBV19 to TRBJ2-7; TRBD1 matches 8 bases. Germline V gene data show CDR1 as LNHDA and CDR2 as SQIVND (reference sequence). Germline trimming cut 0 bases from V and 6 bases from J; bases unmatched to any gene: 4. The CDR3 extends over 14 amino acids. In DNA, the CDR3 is TGTGCCAGTAGTATAGATGCAGGGGGCGGCGAGCAGTACTTC. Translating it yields CASSIDAGGGEQYF.

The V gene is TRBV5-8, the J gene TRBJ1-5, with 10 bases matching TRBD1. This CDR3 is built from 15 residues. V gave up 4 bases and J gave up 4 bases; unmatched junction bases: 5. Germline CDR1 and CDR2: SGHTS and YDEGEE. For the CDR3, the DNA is TGTGCCAGCAGCACGACAGGGGGCAAGAATCAGCCCCAGCATTTT. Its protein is CASSTTGGKNQPQHF.

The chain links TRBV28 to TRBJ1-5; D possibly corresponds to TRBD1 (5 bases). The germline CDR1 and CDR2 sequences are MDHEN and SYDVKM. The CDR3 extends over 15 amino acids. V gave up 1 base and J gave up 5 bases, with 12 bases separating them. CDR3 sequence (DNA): TGTGCCAGCAGTTTATCCGGGTCCAGGGATCAGCCCCAGCATTTT. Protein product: CASSLSGSRDQPQHF.

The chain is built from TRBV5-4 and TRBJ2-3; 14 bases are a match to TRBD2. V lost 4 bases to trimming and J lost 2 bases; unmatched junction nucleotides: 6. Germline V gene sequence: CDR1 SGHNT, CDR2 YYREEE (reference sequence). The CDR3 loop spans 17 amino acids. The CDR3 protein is CASSPGTSGGPTDTQYF. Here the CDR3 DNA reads TGTGCCAGCAGCCCCGGGACTAGCGGGGGTCCCACAGATACGCAGTATTTT.

CDR3 loop: CAWSPILQGARNTIYF. In DNA form, the CDR3 reads TGTGCCTGGAGTCCTATCCTACAGGGGGCGCGGAACACCATATATTTT. This chain uses TRBV30 with TRBJ1-3, with 9 bases matching TRBD1. Losses at the gene ends were 2 bases for V and 7 bases for J; bases not matched to a gene: 12. This CDR3 contains 16 residues. The germline CDR1 and CDR2 sequences are GTSNPN and SVGIG (reference sequence).

DNA of the CDR3: TGTGCCAGCAGCTTTAGCGGAGCCGGGAAGACCCAGTACTTC. The encoded protein is CASSFSGAGKTQYF. The chain links TRBV7-9 to TRBJ2-5; D is perhaps TRBD2 (6 bases). This CDR3 spans 14 amino acids. Germline values: CDR1 SEHNR, CDR2 FQNEAQ (reference sequence). Trimming took off 3 bases at V and 6 bases at J, with 14 bases between the two ends.

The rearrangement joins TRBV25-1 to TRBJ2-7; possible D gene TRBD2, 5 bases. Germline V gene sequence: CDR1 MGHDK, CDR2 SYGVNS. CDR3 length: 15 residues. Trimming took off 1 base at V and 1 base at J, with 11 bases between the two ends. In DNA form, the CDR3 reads TGTGCCAGCAGTGAATCGGGCGGGCAGTCCTACGAGCAGTACTTC. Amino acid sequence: CASSESGGQSYEQYF.

CDR3 coding DNA: TGTGCCAGCAGCCAAGGTCAGGGGGTCTATGAGACCCAGTACTTC. Encoded protein: CASSQGQGVYETQYF. This chain joins TRBV3-1 (or the pseudogene TRBV3-2) and TRBJ2-5; 7 positions agree with TRBD1. This CDR3 comprises 15 residues. With V trimmed by 1 base and J by 5 bases, 7 bases remained unmatched. Germline loops: CDR1 LGHDT, CDR2 YNNKEL (reference sequence).

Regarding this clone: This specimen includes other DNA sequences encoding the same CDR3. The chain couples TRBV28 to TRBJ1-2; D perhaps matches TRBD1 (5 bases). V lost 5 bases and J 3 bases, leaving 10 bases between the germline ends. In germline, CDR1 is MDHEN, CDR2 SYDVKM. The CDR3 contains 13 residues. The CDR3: CASSPGGDYGYTF. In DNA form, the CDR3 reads TGTGCCAGCAGTCCTGGGGGGGACTATGGCTACACCTTC.

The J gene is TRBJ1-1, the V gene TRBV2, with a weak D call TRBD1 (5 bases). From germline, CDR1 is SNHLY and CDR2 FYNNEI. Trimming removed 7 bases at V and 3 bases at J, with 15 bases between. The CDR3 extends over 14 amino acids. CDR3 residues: CASNRQGWDTEAFF. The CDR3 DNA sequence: TGTGCCAGCAATCGCCAGGGATGGGACACTGAAGCTTTCTTT.

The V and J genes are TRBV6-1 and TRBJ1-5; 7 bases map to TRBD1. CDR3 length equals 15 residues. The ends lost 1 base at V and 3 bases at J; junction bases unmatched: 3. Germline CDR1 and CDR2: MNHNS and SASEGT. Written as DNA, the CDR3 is TGTGCCAGCAGTGAAGGTGGGACAGTCAATCAGCCCCAGCATTTT. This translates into CASSEGGTVNQPQHF.

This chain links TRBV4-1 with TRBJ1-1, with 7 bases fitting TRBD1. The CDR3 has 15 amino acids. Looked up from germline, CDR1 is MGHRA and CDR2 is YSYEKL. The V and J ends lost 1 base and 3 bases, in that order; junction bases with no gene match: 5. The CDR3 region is CASSQVYRGDTEAFF. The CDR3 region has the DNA TGCGCCAGCAGCCAAGTTTACAGGGGAGACACTGAAGCTTTCTTT.

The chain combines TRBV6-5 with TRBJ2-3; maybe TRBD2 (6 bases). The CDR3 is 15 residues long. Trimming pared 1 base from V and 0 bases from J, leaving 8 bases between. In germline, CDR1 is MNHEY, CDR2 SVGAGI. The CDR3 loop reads CASSYWGVSTDTQYF. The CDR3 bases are TGTGCCAGCAGTTACTGGGGGGTCAGCACAGATACGCAGTATTTT.

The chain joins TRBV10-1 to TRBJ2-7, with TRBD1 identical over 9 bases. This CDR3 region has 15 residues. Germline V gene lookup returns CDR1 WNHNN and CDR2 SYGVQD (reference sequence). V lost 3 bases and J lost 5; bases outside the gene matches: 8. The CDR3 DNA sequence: TGCGCCAGCAGTGATGGACAGGGGCCGAGGAACGAGCAGTACTTC. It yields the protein CASSDGQGPRNEQYF.

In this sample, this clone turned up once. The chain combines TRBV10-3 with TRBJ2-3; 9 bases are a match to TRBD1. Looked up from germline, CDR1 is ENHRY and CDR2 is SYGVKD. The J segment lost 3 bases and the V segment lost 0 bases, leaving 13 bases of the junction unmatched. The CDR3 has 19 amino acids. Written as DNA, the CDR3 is TGTGCCATCAGTGAGTCTGGGACAGGGCGCATACGGACGACAGATACGCAGTATTTT. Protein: CAISESGTGRIRTTDTQYF.